These T cell receptor beta chains were read from a single sample in a study of CD4 T cells in relation to SARS-CoV-2 and coronaviruses. These receptors lack a known antigen. Data came from immunoSEQ multiplex PCR; TCRdb stores just in-frame clones and leaves some out. Of roughly 45,000 clones listed, around 79% are singletons. The sequencing sample was made of naive CD4+ T cells from PBMCs, cultured in vitro. These receptors were obtained from an adult with COVID-19. The conserved cysteine and the conserved F or W are not part of the CDR3 here. The size entry is marked missing in some rows and otherwise reads once, few, many or a size class.

j_call	cdr3_length	v_call	clone_size	cdr3_aa
TRBJ2-4	14	TRBV4-2	once	ASSQTGLAVDSAQY
TRBJ2-3	13	TRBV5-4	.	ASSYRTSETDTQY
TRBJ1-6	12	TRBV27	.	ASSAGTDNSPLH
TRBJ1-3	13	TRBV9	.	ASSVGTGVMGTIY
TRBJ2-1	13	TRBV5-1	once	ASSFTSGRFDEQF
TRBJ1-6	14	TRBV2	.	ATNRDASSYNSPLH
TRBJ1-2	11	TRBV28	once	ASRLQTSYGYT
TRBJ2-1	14	TRBV5-1	few	ASSLRGRPGLDEQF
TRBJ2-5	11	TRBV30	.	AWSGGEGETQY
TRBJ1-5	12	TRBV2	few	ASSETGGFQPQH
TRBJ1-5	11	TRBV9	.	ASSVASGQPQH